Listed below are T cell receptor beta chains from one sample, sequenced in a study of cytomegalovirus exposure and HLA in healthy donors. TCRdb keeps only in-frame clones here, not all; method: immunoSEQ multiplex PCR. The repertoire includes 150,000 to 200,000 clones, around 86% of them detected once, and 1.5% to 2% sits in the top ten. The sample comprised PBMCs. These receptors were collected from a woman aged 18 to 35 in good health and CMV-seronegative. Each CDR3 is given with its conserved first and last residue.

J | V | CDR3
TRBJ1-1 | TRBV27 | CASSLKGNTEAFF
TRBJ2-7 | TRBV7-8 | CASSLGPRGATYEQYF
TRBJ1-4 | TRBV6-1 | CASSHRTGRNEKLFF
TRBJ1-2 | TRBV19 | CASSAARDSHYGYTF
TRBJ1-5 | TRBV18 | CASSTGGSQPQHF
TRBJ1-5 | TRBV7-9 | CASSPTGINQPQHF
TRBJ2-7 | TRBV27 | CASTTGGYEQYF
TRBJ2-1 | TRBV7-6 | CASSLRVSGDNEQFF
TRBJ1-2 | TRBV18 | CASSPPPGNYGYTF
TRBJ2-7 | TRBV6-5 | CASSYSRGIYEQYF
TRBJ2-1 | TRBV14 | CASSQPYAGYNEQFF
TRBJ2-7 | TRBV27 | CASSLAGTYEQYF
TRBJ1-1 | TRBV6-1 | CASSPWSSRGTEAFF
TRBJ2-1 | TRBV6-1 | CASSERFGGGTYNEQFF
TRBJ2-7 | TRBV5-6 | CASSTTGTSYEQYF
TRBJ1-2 | TRBV18 | CASSPVEGQGYGYTF
TRBJ2-5 | TRBV2 | CASSAVGLQETQYF